The source of this TCR beta chain is a study of T-cell reconstitution after alpha-beta-depleted transplantation in children. This CDR3 is 15 amino acids long. V gave up 1 base and J gave up 3 bases, with 13 bases separating them. Germline CDR1 reads MDHEN; CDR2 reads SYDVKM. Study-wide findings and caveats: Two months or so post-transplant, alpha-beta T cells reportedly derived from several hundred expanded graft clones. Fresh T-cell production supplied most of the T-cell counts and diversity seen one year after transplant. The origin of high day-60 TCRbeta diversity in some patients lay in surviving recipient T cells and thymic progenitors.

A library of TCRbeta sequences, prepared with unique molecular identifiers, was generated. TCRdb processed the PCR reads anew with MiXCR; each CDR3 protein has one entry. The data hold 200,000 or so distinct CDR3 sequences, with roughly 8.3% observed a single time. This clonotype was counted a few times. Its target is unknown. The sequence was collected from a male patient aged 2 to 9 who had a stem cell transplant for acute myeloid leukemia, so the T cells may come from the graft donor. This chain connects TRBV28 to TRBJ2-7; possibly TRBD1 for D (5 bases). The sample here was PBMCs, mostly from graft donor cells, taken 360 days after TCRalphabeta/CD19-depleted stem cell transplant. The CDR3 protein is CASSLLDSPHYEQYF. The CDR3 DNA reads TGTGCCAGCAGTTTATTAGACAGCCCTCACTACGAGCAGTACTTC.